This passage covers 10 T cell receptor beta chains from one sample sequenced in a study of blood T cells in healthy people across ages. With a J-beta primer mix and a sample-barcoded 5' primer, a second PCR ran about 6 to 11 cycles. Each CDR3 protein is one row after TCRdb ran MiXCR on the 5' RACE reads. Among nearly 800,000 distinct CDR3 sequences listed, around three fifths were seen once. The sequenced sample consisted of blood. These receptors were obtained from a man aged 35-49 years in good health.

The chain carries TRBV6-2 or TRBV6-3 and TRBJ2-3; 11 nucleotides line up with TRBD2. The CDR3 extends over 16 amino acids. The germline gives CDR1 MNHEY, CDR2 SVGEGT. V shed 5 bases and J 4 bases; nucleotides not matched to a gene: 8. DNA for the CDR3: TGTGCCAGCAGTCGGTCTAGCGGGAGGTCCTCAGATACGCAGTATTTT. This gives the protein CASSRSSGRSSDTQYF.

The J gene is TRBJ2-5, the V gene TRBV28, with 8 nucleotides matching TRBD2. The CDR3 has 17 residues. Per the germline V gene, CDR1 is MDHEN and CDR2 is SYDVKM. V lost 5 bases, J lost 3 bases, and 14 bases stayed unmatched. CDR3 region: CASSLRNAPGGEETQYF. In DNA form, the CDR3 reads TGTGCCAGCAGTCTCCGTAATGCGCCGGGGGGGGAAGAGACCCAGTACTTC. Using reference TRBV28 and TRBJ2-5 for the parts outside the CDR3, the full variable domain is DVKVTQSSRYLVKRTGEKVFLECVQDMDHENMFWYRQDPGLGLRLIYFSYDVKMKEKGDIPEGYSVSREKKERFSLILESASTNQTSMYLCASSLRNAPGGEETQYFGPGTRLLVL.

This clonotype was observed once. The rearrangement links TRBV20-1 to TRBJ2-7; possibly TRBD2 for D (5 bases). The better agreement between TRBJ2-5 and the DNA end casts doubt on the J call. CDR3 length equals 13 residues. Germline assignment: CDR1 DFQATT and CDR2 SNEGSKA (reference sequence). The DNA of the CDR3 is TGCAGTGCTAGGGACCCACGGGGTCAGACCCAGTACTTC. This sequence encodes CSARDPRGQTQYF.

This clonotype was observed a few times. V is TRBV6-5 and J is TRBJ2-7, with D tentatively TRBD1 (5 bases). The CDR3 has 15 residues. Germline V gene data show CDR1 as MNHEY and CDR2 as SVGAGI. V shed 6 bases and J shed 1 base, with 16 bases lying between them. The CDR3 region has the DNA TGTGCCAGCAGGAAAGGGGTAGGACCTTCCTACGAGCAGTACTTC. This encodes CASRKGVGPSYEQYF.

This clonotype was observed a handful of times. The V and J genes are TRBV20-1 and TRBJ2-3; possible D gene TRBD2, 6 bases. Germline assignment: CDR1 DFQATT and CDR2 SNEGSKA (reference sequence). This CDR3 region has 14 residues. V lost 6 bases and J 3 bases, leaving 16 bases between the germline ends. This CDR3 reads CSATEGRRTDTQYF. DNA of the CDR3: TGCAGTGCGACTGAAGGGAGGAGGACAGATACGCAGTATTTT.

The chain couples TRBV5-8 to TRBJ1-2; no firm D call. CDR1 is SGHTS and CDR2 is YDEGEE in the germline V gene. The CDR3 extends over 12 amino acids. Trimming stripped 2 bases from V and 8 bases from J, with 10 bases between. In DNA form, the CDR3 reads TGTGCCAGCAGCTTTGGGGAGAGCGGCTACACCTTC. Translation: CASSFGESGYTF. The whole variable domain, remainder taken from reference TRBV5-8 and TRBJ1-2, is EAGVTQSPTHLIKTRGQQATLRCSPISGHTSVYWYQQALGLGLQFLLWYDEGEERNRGNFPPRFSGRQFPNYSSELNVNALELEDSALYLCASSFGESGYTFGSGTRLTVV.

This clonotype was seen more than once but under ten times. This rearrangement joins TRBV21-1 to TRBJ2-1; no DNA check was done on the table's D call, TRBD2. TRBV21-1 is a pseudogene locus. This CDR3 has 16 residues. The CDR3 nucleotides are TGTGCCAGCCCTTCCTGGGTAGCGGGGGGCTACAATGAGCAGTTCTTC. It encodes CASPSWVAGGYNEQFF.

This clonotype was seen only a few times. V and J are TRBV25-1 and TRBJ1-6; the D is unclear. Per germline, CDR1 MGHDK and CDR2 SYGVNS. V was clipped by 1 base and J by 7 bases, with 14 bases between them. The CDR3 consists of 16 residues. The DNA for the CDR3 is TGTGCCAGCAGTGAATCTATCGGTTGGAGCAATTCACCCCTCCACTTT. Translating it yields CASSESIGWSNSPLHF.

This chain uses TRBV28 with TRBJ1-5; D gene uncertain. This CDR3 comprises 13 residues. Trimming left V 7 bases short and J 2 bases short, with 9 bases between. CDR1 and CDR2 (germline): MDHEN, SYDVKM. The CDR3 reads CASTEDRNQPQHF. The CDR3 nucleotides read TGTGCCAGCACGGAGGATCGCAATCAGCCCCAGCATTTT.

This clonotype has more than one count but fewer than ten. This chain uses TRBV12-3 or TRBV12-4 with TRBJ2-3, with 7 bases aligning to TRBD2. The J segment lost 5 bases and the V segment lost 8 bases, leaving 10 bases of the junction unmatched. This CDR3 has 14 amino acids. Written as DNA, the CDR3 is TGTGCCAGCGGGATTAGCGGGCGGGGAGATACGCAGTATTTT. This gives the protein CASGISGRGDTQYF.